The 22 T cell receptor beta chains below come from one sample, sequenced in a study of shared clonotypes between healthy human individuals. Profiling relied on immunoSEQ multiplex PCR, and the TCRdb table lists in-frame clones only, not all of them. The data hold over 950,000 clones, with approximately 80% observed a single time. Sequencing used memory CD4+ T cells from PBMCs. The subset denotes: CD45RA-negative fraction. The source of these receptors is a man aged 18 to 30 in good health. Some clones in this sample may be carry-over from other donors' samples.

The J gene is TRBJ2-3, the V gene TRBV7-8; 8 bases match TRBD2. This CDR3 comprises 16 residues. The J segment lost 0 bases and the V segment lost 2 bases, leaving 4 bases of the junction unmatched. Per germline, CDR1 SGHVS and CDR2 FQNEAQ. The CDR3 sequence is CASSLTSGYSTDTQYF. The DNA of the CDR3 is TGTGCCAGCAGCTTAACTAGCGGATATAGCACAGATACGCAGTATTTT.

J is TRBJ2-7 and V is TRBV28; 7 bases agree with TRBD1. V lost 6 bases and J lost 2; bases outside the gene matches: 13. The germline CDR1 and CDR2 sequences are MDHEN and SYDVKM. The CDR3 is 16 amino acids. The CDR3 spells CASRLTRTGLPYEQYF. The CDR3 DNA is TGTGCCAGCAGACTTACTAGGACAGGACTCCCCTACGAGCAGTACTTC.

The chain uses TRBV19 and TRBJ1-5, with D uncertain. V was pared by 9 bases and J by 5 bases, with 8 bases between. CDR3 size: 11 residues. Germline CDR1 reads LNHDA; CDR2 reads SQIVND (reference sequence). The CDR3 nucleotides are TGTGCCAGAAACCAAGATCAGCCCCAGCATTTT. Protein product: CARNQDQPQHF. The complete variable domain, with remaining parts taken from reference TRBV19 and TRBJ1-5, reads DGGITQSPKYLFRKEGQNVTLSCEQNLNHDAMYWYRQDPGQGLRLIYYSQIVNDFQKGDIAEGYSVSREKKESFPLTVTSAQKNPTAFYLCARNQDQPQHFGDGTRLSIL.

The chain recombines TRBV7-8 with TRBJ1-5; D might be TRBD1 (5 bases). CDR1 is SGHVS, CDR2 FQNEAQ, per germline. This CDR3 has 13 residues. The ends were cut back, 0 bases at V and 8 bases at J, with 8 bases in the middle. The CDR3 spells CASSLAGREPQHF. Here the CDR3 DNA reads TGTGCCAGCAGCTTAGCAGGCAGGGAGCCCCAGCATTTT.

This rearrangement joins TRBV5-1 to TRBJ2-1; TRBD1 might be the D (6 bases). V was trimmed by 7 bases and J by 14 bases, leaving 16 bases between them. The germline V gene has CDR1 SGHRS and CDR2 YFSETQ. The CDR3 has 11 amino acids. The CDR3 spells CASGNRVSKFF. The CDR3 DNA follows: TGCGCCAGCGGCAACAGGGTTAGTAAGTTCTTC.

The CDR3, as DNA: TGTGCCAGCAGATTACAGGGGGGTGTGGGCGTGAGAGAAAAACTGTTTTTT. It specifies CASRLQGGVGVREKLFF. V usage is TRBV2 and J usage is TRBJ1-4; 8 bases agree with TRBD1. CDR3 length: 17 residues. In germline, CDR1 is SNHLY, CDR2 FYNNEI. V dropped 6 bases and J dropped 8; count of bases not matched to a gene: 17.

This clone is a singleton in its sample. The chain joins TRBV7-3 to TRBJ2-3, with TRBD2 identical over 9 bases. The CDR3 runs to 15 residues. Germline V gene sequence: CDR1 SGHTA, CDR2 FQGTGA. Trimming took 2 bases from V and 5 from J; bases not matched to a gene: 5. The CDR3 DNA reads TGTGCCAGCAGCTTATATGGACTAGCGAGAGATACGCAGTATTTT. Its protein is CASSLYGLARDTQYF.

The CDR3 coding sequence is TGTGCCAGCTCACCGTCCGGGACTAGCGGCTACGAGCAGTACTTC. Its translation is CASSPSGTSGYEQYF. This chain joins TRBV18 and TRBJ2-7, with 11 nucleotides matching TRBD2. The CDR3 sequence is 15 residues long. Per germline, CDR1 KGHSH and CDR2 LQKENI. The V and J ends lost 3 bases and 3 bases, in that order; junction bases with no gene match: 4.

With regard to this clone: The same CDR3 arises from other DNA sequences in this sample as well. The CDR3 loop reads CASSPAGNTEAFF. In DNA form, the CDR3 reads TGTGCCAGCTCACCGGCGGGGAACACTGAAGCTTTCTTT. The V call is TRBV18, the J call TRBJ1-1; no clear D gene. V was trimmed by 3 bases and J by 1 base, leaving 6 bases between them. Germline CDR1 reads KGHSH; CDR2 reads LQKENI. CDR3 length equals 13 residues.

The V call is TRBV4-3, the J call TRBJ2-2, with TRBD2 matching 15 bases. Trimming at V came to 3 bases and at J to 4 bases, leaving 3 bases not matched to a gene. Germline CDR1 reads LGHNA; CDR2 reads YSLEER. The CDR3 sequence is 17 residues long. The CDR3 is CASSHGLAGGTTGELFF. The CDR3 bases are TGCGCCAGCAGCCACGGACTAGCGGGAGGGACCACCGGGGAGCTGTTTTTT.

The J gene is TRBJ2-5, the V gene TRBV15, with D hard to call. The length of the CDR3 is 18 residues. V lost 0 bases, J lost 0 bases, and 17 bases lay in between. CDR1 and CDR2 (germline): LNHNV, YYDKDF (reference sequence). Here the CDR3 DNA reads TGTGCCACCAGCAGAGATAAGAGCTCCTATACGTACCAAGAGACCCAGTACTTC. It translates to CATSRDKSSYTYQETQYF.

This clone was observed a few times. The chain recombines TRBV5-1 with TRBJ2-6; no definite D call. Germline V gene data show CDR1 as SGHRS and CDR2 as YFSETQ. The CDR3 covers 15 residues. V lost 4 bases and J lost 2, with 10 bases in between. The CDR3 here is CASSHVRAGANVLTF. The CDR3 DNA reads as TGCGCCAGCAGCCACGTTCGGGCTGGGGCCAACGTCCTGACTTTC.

On this clone itself: Different DNA sequences within this sample yield the same CDR3. This sequence joins TRBV5-1 and TRBJ2-2, with TRBD2 identical over 10 bases. After removal of 0 bases from V and 5 bases from J, the junction contained 7 bases not matched to a gene. CDR1 is SGHRS, CDR2 YFSETQ, per germline. CDR3 length equals 17 residues. This CDR3 is CASSLALAGVGTGELFF. In DNA form, the CDR3 reads TGCGCCAGCAGCTTGGCCCTAGCGGGAGTAGGAACCGGGGAGCTGTTTTTT.

The chain employs TRBV25-1 and TRBJ1-2, with unresolved D. This CDR3 region has 12 residues. V lost 5 bases, J lost 4 bases, and 8 bases lay in between. In germline, CDR1 is MGHDK, CDR2 SYGVNS. In DNA, the CDR3 is TGTGCCAGCAGTCGTCAGCCCTATGGCTACACCTTC. Its translation: CASSRQPYGYTF.

As to this clone: A clone one base away is much larger, so this may be a read error. V is TRBV29-1 and J is TRBJ1-1; D is perhaps TRBD1 (6 bases). CDR3 length: 13 amino acids. Germline values: CDR1 SQVTM, CDR2 ANQGSEA. Here the CDR3 reads CSVSGQRRTETFF. The CDR3 nucleotides read TGCAGCGTTTCCGGACAGAGGAGAACTGAAACTTTCTTT.

The V call is TRBV5-1, the J call TRBJ2-1, with a tentative D call TRBD1 (6 bases). Germline V gene lookup returns CDR1 SGHRS and CDR2 YFSETQ. The CDR3 extends over 14 amino acids. Trimming left V 1 base short and J 4 bases short, with 9 bases between. Here the CDR3 reads CASSLPDSYNEQFF. The CDR3 DNA is TGCGCCAGCAGCTTGCCGGACAGTTACAATGAGCAGTTCTTC. The full variable domain, with the rest looked up from reference TRBV5-1 and TRBJ2-1, is KAGVTQTPRYLIKTRGQQVTLSCSPISGHRSVSWYQQTPGQGLQFLFEYFSETQRNKGNFPGRFSGRQFSNSRSEMNVSTLELGDSALYLCASSLPDSYNEQFFGPGTRLTVL.

This chain uses TRBV7-2 with TRBJ2-7, with 11 nucleotides matching TRBD2. CDR3 size: 15 residues. The germline CDR1 and CDR2 sequences are SGHTA and FQGNSA. J lost 3 bases, V lost 2 bases, and 3 bases had no gene match. The CDR3 region is CASSLRTSGYYEQYF. In nucleotides, the CDR3 is TGTGCCAGCAGCTTAAGGACTAGCGGGTACTACGAGCAGTACTTC.

The V call is TRBV6-6, the J call TRBJ1-5; D is unresolved. The V and J ends lost 3 bases and 5 bases respectively, with 8 bases between them. The CDR3 sequence is 13 residues long. Germline loops: CDR1 MNHNY, CDR2 SVGAGI (reference sequence). CDR3 in DNA: TGTGCCAGCAGTTATTCTGGGGATCAGCCCCAGCATTTT. Protein sequence: CASSYSGDQPQHF.

Details on this clone: Mismatch with germline at one junction end may stem from a read error. The V gene is TRBV28, the J gene TRBJ1-2; possibly TRBD1 for D (6 bases). This CDR3 contains 14 residues. Germline lookup yields CDR1 MDHEN and CDR2 SYDVKM. The CDR3 reads CASGRQGFNCGYTF. The CDR3 DNA sequence: TGTGCCAGCGGTCGGCAGGGGTTTAACTGTGGCTACACCTTC.

To note about this clone: This CDR3 is also generated by other DNA sequences in the sample. The V and J genes are TRBV18 and TRBJ1-5; unclear D gene. CDR3 length: 15 amino acids. Per germline, CDR1 KGHSH and CDR2 LQKENI. V shed 3 bases and J shed 0 bases, with 9 bases lying between them. This CDR3 is CASSPGTYSNQPQHF. In nucleotides, the CDR3 is TGTGCCAGCTCACCTGGTACTTATAGCAATCAGCCCCAGCATTTT.

This clone has just a few counts. The rearrangement joins TRBV27 to TRBJ2-7; 7 bases are a match to TRBD2. The V gene's germline CDR1 is MNHEY and CDR2 SMNVEV (reference sequence). The CDR3 loop spans 14 amino acids. Germline trimming cut 4 bases from V and 3 bases from J; bases unmatched to any gene: 6. The CDR3 DNA reads TGTGCCAGCAGTTCCACCGGCGGGAGCTACGAGCAGTACTTC. Protein product: CASSSTGGSYEQYF.

The sample holds a few counts of this clone. V usage is TRBV28 and J usage is TRBJ2-7; no definite D call. The length of the CDR3 is 14 residues. The germline V gene encodes CDR1 MDHEN and CDR2 SYDVKM. Trimming stripped 2 bases from V and 6 bases from J, with 14 bases between. Here the CDR3 reads CASSLHSSLGEQYF. CDR3 nucleotides: TGTGCCAGCAGTTTACACAGTTCCTTAGGCGAGCAGTACTTC.